Listed below are T cell receptor beta chains from one sample, sequenced in a study of T cell responses to AZD1222 COVID-19 vaccine. Libraries were prepared by immunoSEQ multiplex PCR; TCRdb keeps only in-frame clonotypes and omits some of them. The table has more than 120,000 clones, around 83% seen once; the top ten hold approximately 4.7%. The sample in question was peripheral blood, obtained 28 days after the second AZD1222 dose. All receptors come from an adult who received the AZD1222 COVID-19 vaccine. Each CDR3 is given with its conserved first and last residue. A D gene is named only where the DNA matches it firmly. Not all rows give a size; the values are once, few, many and, for expanded clones, a class.

J: TRBJ1-2
V: TRBV10-2
size: once
D: .
DNA: TGCGCCAGCAGTGAGAGGTTGGATGGCTACACCTTC
CDR3: CASSERLDGYTF

J: TRBJ1-5
V: TRBV4-1
size: .
D: .
DNA: TGCGCCAGCAGCGACCGTAATCAGCCCCAGCATTTT
CDR3: CASSDRNQPQHF

J: TRBJ1-2
V: TRBV30
size: .
D: .
DNA: TGTGCCTGGAGTGTACAATCAGGGTTCAGTGGCTACACCTTC
CDR3: CAWSVQSGFSGYTF

J: TRBJ1-1
V: TRBV3-1/TRBV3-2
size: .
D: .
DNA: TGTGCCAGCAGCCACACAGGGAAGAACACTGAAGCTTTCTTT
CDR3: CASSHTGKNTEAFF

J: TRBJ2-7
V: TRBV29-1
size: few
D: .
DNA: TGCAGCGTTGAAGATAAGGCGGGGCTCGAGCAGTACTTC
CDR3: CSVEDKAGLEQYF

J: TRBJ2-5
V: TRBV9
size: .
D: .
DNA: TGTGCCAGCAGCGTAGAAGGAATGGGGACCCAGTACTTC
CDR3: CASSVEGMGTQYF

J: TRBJ1-2
V: TRBV2
size: .
D: .
DNA: TGTGCCAGCAATGGGCCGGGGGGTTCTGGCTACACCTTC
CDR3: CASNGPGGSGYTF

J: TRBJ2-2
V: TRBV2
size: .
D: TRBD1
DNA: TGTGCCAGCACGGGACAGGGGGGCACCGGGGAGCTGTTTTTT
CDR3: CASTGQGGTGELFF

J: TRBJ2-3
V: TRBV19
size: few
D: .
DNA: TGTGCCAGTAGTGAAAGACTTGATACGCAGTATTTT
CDR3: CASSERLDTQYF

J: TRBJ1-1
V: TRBV2
size: once
D: .
DNA: TGTGCCAGCAGGCTGGAGCGCGGGGATACTGAAGCTTTCTTT
CDR3: CASRLERGDTEAFF

J: TRBJ1-3
V: TRBV7-2
size: .
D: .
DNA: TGTGCCAGCACCGGGGGGAGTGCTGGAAACACCATATATTTT
CDR3: CASTGGSAGNTIYF

J: TRBJ2-4
V: TRBV7-8
size: .
D: .
DNA: TGTGCCAGCAGCTTGGTACAAAAGGGGAACATTCAGTACTTC
CDR3: CASSLVQKGNIQYF

J: TRBJ1-1
V: TRBV19
size: .
D: .
DNA: TGTGCCAGTAGTATTATGGGAGGGACTGAAGCTTTCTTT
CDR3: CASSIMGGTEAFF

J: TRBJ1-5
V: TRBV4-1
size: few
D: .
DNA: TGCGCCAGCAGCGCGAGGATTAGCAATCAGCCCCAGCATTTT
CDR3: CASSARISNQPQHF

J: TRBJ1-4
V: TRBV7-9
size: .
D: TRBD1
DNA: TGTGCCAGCAGCTTTCCTCCGGGACAGGGTTATGAAAAACTGTTTTTT
CDR3: CASSFPPGQGYEKLFF

J: TRBJ2-1
V: TRBV3-1/TRBV3-2
size: .
D: TRBD2
DNA: TGTGCCAGCGGCTTGCGGGAGAATGAGCAGTTCTTC
CDR3: CASGLRENEQFF

J: TRBJ1-4
V: TRBV27
size: .
D: .
DNA: TGTGCCAGCAGTTTTACTAATGAAAAACTGTTTTTT
CDR3: CASSFTNEKLFF

J: TRBJ2-3
V: TRBV5-5
size: .
D: .
DNA: TGTGCCAGCAACATAATGACAGGGAGGTCGGATACGCAGTATTTT
CDR3: CASNIMTGRSDTQYF

J: TRBJ1-1
V: TRBV7-9
size: .
D: .
DNA: TGTGCCAGCAGCCCCATCGGGGGGGGCACTGAAGCTTTCTTT
CDR3: CASSPIGGGTEAFF

J: TRBJ1-3
V: TRBV28
size: .
D: TRBD1
DNA: TGTGCCACAGGACAGGGCCTCTCTGGAAACACCATATATTTT
CDR3: CATGQGLSGNTIYF

J: TRBJ1-2
V: TRBV5-1
size: .
D: TRBD1
DNA: TGCGCCAGCAGCCCGCAGGGGGTCTATGGCTACACCTTC
CDR3: CASSPQGVYGYTF

J: TRBJ1-3
V: TRBV5-5
size: .
D: .
DNA: TGTGCCAGCAGCTTGGGGCACATTAGCTCTGGAAACACCATATATTTT
CDR3: CASSLGHISSGNTIYF

J: TRBJ1-1
V: TRBV3-1/TRBV3-2
size: .
D: .
DNA: TGTGCCAGCAGCCAAGGGGGACACCGCGGTGGCACTGAAGCTTTCTTT
CDR3: CASSQGGHRGGTEAFF

J: TRBJ1-4
V: TRBV19
size: .
D: .
DNA: TGTGCCAGTAGTATTACCGGGTCCTCCGGGGAAAAACTGTTTTTT
CDR3: CASSITGSSGEKLFF

J: TRBJ1-2
V: TRBV19
size: .
D: .
DNA: TGTGCCAGTAGTATATTCTCGGGGGACGGACGATTTTATGGCTACACCTTC
CDR3: CASSIFSGDGRFYGYTF

J: TRBJ2-1
V: TRBV27
size: .
D: .
DNA: TGTGCCAGCAGTCCTTACAGGGGAGGAACTCTCAATGAGCAGTTCTTC
CDR3: CASSPYRGGTLNEQFF

J: TRBJ2-7
V: TRBV3-1/TRBV3-2
size: .
D: .
DNA: TGTGCCAGCAGCCAATGGGGAACGTCCTACGAGCAGTACTTC
CDR3: CASSQWGTSYEQYF

J: TRBJ2-3
V: TRBV20-1
size: once
D: TRBD2
DNA: TGCAGTGCTAGTGACGGGAGGGGCACAGATACGCAGTATTTT
CDR3: CSASDGRGTDTQYF

J: TRBJ2-1
V: TRBV18
size: .
D: TRBD2
DNA: TGTGCCAGCTCACCACCGGGACTACCGCGTTCCAATGAGCAGTTCTTC
CDR3: CASSPPGLPRSNEQFF

J: TRBJ2-3
V: TRBV9
size: .
D: .
DNA: TGTGCCAGCAGCGTAGGTGGAAATACGCAGTATTTT
CDR3: CASSVGGNTQYF

J: TRBJ2-7
V: TRBV27
size: .
D: TRBD2
DNA: TGTGCCAGCAGGGGGGCGGGGGGCCACTTTTACGAGCAGTACTTC
CDR3: CASRGAGGHFYEQYF

J: TRBJ2-3
V: TRBV3-1/TRBV3-2
size: .
D: .
DNA: TGTGCCAGCAGCCAATGGGTAGCGGCCACAGATACGCAGTATTTT
CDR3: CASSQWVAATDTQYF

J: TRBJ1-2
V: TRBV4-1
size: .
D: TRBD1
DNA: TGCGCCAGCAGCCCGGGACAGGGGGATAACTATGGCTACACCTTC
CDR3: CASSPGQGDNYGYTF

J: TRBJ2-5
V: TRBV7-8
size: .
D: .
DNA: TGTGCCAGCAGCTTAGCGAGACCCCCCGGGGAGACCCAGTACTTC
CDR3: CASSLARPPGETQYF

J: TRBJ2-4
V: TRBV14
size: .
D: .
DNA: TGTGCCAGCAGCCAAGAGGAGAGGAATCTTATAGCCAAAAACATTCAGTACTTC
CDR3: CASSQEERNLIAKNIQYF

J: TRBJ2-7
V: TRBV19
size: .
D: TRBD1
DNA: TGTGCCAGTAGTGAATCCGACAGGGCCTACGAGCAGTACTTC
CDR3: CASSESDRAYEQYF

J: TRBJ2-7
V: TRBV27
size: .
D: .
DNA: TGTGCCAGCAGTAGGGGCGGGACGGGGGTCGAGCAGTACTTC
CDR3: CASSRGGTGVEQYF

J: TRBJ2-1
V: TRBV7-2
size: .
D: .
DNA: TGTGCCAGCAAGGCACAGGTAGTTAATGAGCAGTTCTTC
CDR3: CASKAQVVNEQFF

J: TRBJ1-6
V: TRBV5-1
size: .
D: TRBD1
DNA: TGCGCCAGCAGCTTAGGACAGGGGAGGAGCAATTCACCCCTCCACTTT
CDR3: CASSLGQGRSNSPLHF

J: TRBJ2-6
V: TRBV29-1
size: .
D: .
DNA: TGCAGCGCCTCCCGGGACACCGACTCTGGGGCCAACGTCCTGACTTTC
CDR3: CSASRDTDSGANVLTF

J: TRBJ2-1
V: TRBV7-8
size: .
D: .
DNA: TGTGCCAGCAGCCCGGGGGACAATGAGCAGTTCTTC
CDR3: CASSPGDNEQFF

J: TRBJ2-3
V: TRBV7-2
size: .
D: TRBD2
DNA: TGTGCCAGCAGCGCTAAACTAGCGGGGGGGCACACAGATACGCAGTATTTT
CDR3: CASSAKLAGGHTDTQYF

J: TRBJ1-6
V: TRBV6-5
size: .
D: TRBD1
DNA: TGTGCCAGCAAACAGGGGATATATTCACCCCTCCACTTT
CDR3: CASKQGIYSPLHF

J: TRBJ1-4
V: TRBV18
size: .
D: .
DNA: TGTGCCAGCTCACCCCAGGGTACGGGTGAAAAACTGTTTTTT
CDR3: CASSPQGTGEKLFF

J: TRBJ2-5
V: TRBV5-1
size: .
D: .
DNA: TGCGCCACCACCCGAGACGGCAATTACCAAGAGACCCAGTACTTC
CDR3: CATTRDGNYQETQYF

J: TRBJ1-5
V: TRBV2
size: few
D: .
DNA: TGTGCCAGAAGGGACGGGAAAGACAATCAGCCCCAGCATTTT
CDR3: CARRDGKDNQPQHF

J: TRBJ1-4
V: TRBV19
size: .
D: .
DNA: TGTGCCAGTAGGGGAAGGGTTACTAATGAAAAACTGTTTTTT
CDR3: CASRGRVTNEKLFF

J: TRBJ1-1
V: TRBV19
size: .
D: .
DNA: TGTGCCAGCAACTCTGGGGGAACCACTGAAGCTTTCTTT
CDR3: CASNSGGTTEAFF

J: TRBJ1-1
V: TRBV6-5
size: .
D: TRBD1
DNA: TGTGCCAGCAGCACCAGGACAGGGGCCCTTGAAGCTTTCTTT
CDR3: CASSTRTGALEAFF

J: TRBJ1-1
V: TRBV2
size: .
D: .
DNA: TGTGCCAGCAGTGCGACGCGATCCTTGAACACTGAAGCTTTCTTT
CDR3: CASSATRSLNTEAFF

J: TRBJ1-2
V: TRBV10-2
size: few
D: TRBD1
DNA: TGCGCCAGCACGTCACAGGGACAGAACAACTATGGCTACACCTTC
CDR3: CASTSQGQNNYGYTF

J: TRBJ1-2
V: TRBV7-9
size: .
D: TRBD1
DNA: TGTGCCAGCAGCGGACCCGGGACAGCGGCGAACTATGGCTACACCTTC
CDR3: CASSGPGTAANYGYTF

J: TRBJ2-5
V: TRBV28
size: .
D: .
DNA: TGTGCCAGCAGTTCCGGAGCGCACACCTCCCAAGAGACCCAGTACTTC
CDR3: CASSSGAHTSQETQYF

J: TRBJ2-7
V: TRBV5-1
size: .
D: .
DNA: TGCGCCAGCAGCTATCGGACGGGGTCGTCCTACGAGCAGTACTTC
CDR3: CASSYRTGSSYEQYF

J: TRBJ1-4
V: TRBV3-1/TRBV3-2
size: .
D: .
DNA: TGTGCCAGCAGCCAATGGCAGGAACTGTTTTTT
CDR3: CASSQWQELFF

J: TRBJ1-1
V: TRBV30
size: .
D: .
DNA: TGTGCCTGGAGTGCCCCGGGCCTTCTTAACACTGAAGCTTTCTTT
CDR3: CAWSAPGLLNTEAFF

J: TRBJ2-2
V: TRBV6-2/TRBV6-3
size: .
D: TRBD1
DNA: TGTGCCAGCAGTACGGACAGGGTGTTTGGGTATTCGGGGGAGCTGTTTTTT
CDR3: CASSTDRVFGYSGELFF